This entry describes one T cell receptor (beta chain). What it binds is unknown. This sample was included in a study of T cells in localized non-small cell lung cancer. Overall study findings and caveats: Only one tumor region went through sequencing, so heterogeneity may still be there. Adjacent uninvolved lung tissue had the highest T cell clonality, exceeding tumor. Adjacent lung had a median around 50 of the 100 largest tumor clones.

TCRdb keeps only in-frame clones here, not all; method: immunoSEQ multiplex PCR. The data contain 48,000 or so clones, roughly 89% of them singletons. In germline, CDR1 is LGHNT, CDR2 FRNRAP. CDR3 size: 15 residues. Trimming stripped 5 bases from V and 6 bases from J, with 16 bases between. V gene TRBV12-5 combines with J gene TRBJ2-2; D is uncertain. The sample consisted of peripheral blood, taken before any cancer treatment. The clonotype originates from a male donor at least 60 years old with stage III squamous cell lung carcinoma. CDR3 in DNA: TGTGCTAGTGGTCTCCATACAGCCCTCTCCGGGGAGCTGTTTTTT. Amino acid sequence: CASGLHTALSGELFF. The complete variable domain, with remaining parts taken from reference TRBV12-5 and TRBJ2-2, reads DARVTQTPRHKVTEMGQEVTMRCQPILGHNTVFWYRQTMMQGLELLAYFRNRAPLDDSGMPKDRFSAEMPDATLATLKIQPSEPRDSAVYFCASGLHTALSGELFFGEGSRLTVL.